What follows are 22 T cell receptor beta chains derived from one specimen sequenced in a study. A single record per CDR3 protein comes from TCRdb applying MiXCR to the 5' RACE reads. Of about 50,000 distinct CDR3 sequences listed, approximately 17% are singletons. Sample: naive CD4+ T cells sorted from blood. Subset of the sample: naive CD4+ T cells, CD4+CD45RA+CD25-. These receptors were taken from a female donor with breast cancer.

This clonotype was observed at least ten times. The rearrangement links TRBV5-5 to TRBJ2-1; D gene unclear. This CDR3 contains 13 residues. Germline CDR1 and CDR2: SGHKS and YYEKEE (reference sequence). Trimming pared 7 bases from V and 0 bases from J, leaving 8 bases between. The CDR3 reads CASGVSSYNEQFF. In DNA form, the CDR3 reads TGTGCCAGCGGGGTGAGCTCCTACAATGAGCAGTTCTTC.

The sample holds many counts of this clonotype. This chain links TRBV20-1 with TRBJ2-1; D possibly corresponds to TRBD2 (5 bases). CDR3 size: 13 residues. The germline V gene has CDR1 DFQATT and CDR2 SNEGSKA (reference sequence). V was shortened by 0 bases and J by 12 bases, with 15 bases between the two germline ends. CDR3 amino acids: CSARDGVLDPQFF. The DNA of the CDR3 is TGCAGTGCTAGAGATGGAGTACTAGATCCGCAGTTCTTC.

This clonotype was counted at least ten times. The V gene is TRBV12-3 or TRBV12-4, the J gene TRBJ2-7, with D possibly matching TRBD2 (6 bases). V lost 5 bases, J lost 5 bases, and 19 bases lay in between. This CDR3 has 15 residues. The CDR3 region has the DNA TGTGCCAGCAGTACCTTAGGTCTAGCGTCGGACGAGCAGTACTTC. This translates into CASSTLGLASDEQYF.

This clonotype showed up just a few times. This chain joins TRBV20-1 and TRBJ2-3; TRBD1 matches 7 bases. Germline V gene data show CDR1 as DFQATT and CDR2 as SNEGSKA (reference sequence). V lost 6 bases to trimming and J lost 3 bases; unmatched junction nucleotides: 9. The CDR3 runs 14 residues. For the CDR3, the DNA is TGCAGTGCAGTGGGACAGCGTTGGACAGATACGCAGTATTTT. Protein product: CSAVGQRWTDTQYF.

The rearrangement uses TRBV7-2 and TRBJ2-7, with D maybe TRBD1 (5 bases). Trimming removed 7 bases at V and 0 bases at J, with 13 bases between. Germline V CDR1 and CDR2: SGHTA, FQGNSA. The CDR3 is 14 residues long. The CDR3 DNA reads TGTGCCAGCACGACAGATTATTCCTCCTACGAGCAGTACTTC. It specifies CASTTDYSSYEQYF.

Details on this clonotype: One junction end does not reproduce the germline sequence, and a read error may be involved. The V gene is TRBV5-1, the J gene TRBJ2-1; TRBD2 matches at 12 bases. This CDR3 has 15 residues. Germline loops: CDR1 SGHRS, CDR2 YFSETQ. The CDR3 protein is CVSSRTLAGGLEQFF. The CDR3 DNA sequence: TGCGTCAGCAGCCGCACCCTAGCGGGAGGGCTTGAGCAGTTCTTC.

This clonotype turned up a few times. The chain combines TRBV14 with TRBJ2-7; 7 bases are shared with TRBD1. The CDR3 contains 14 residues. Looked up from germline, CDR1 is SGHDN and CDR2 is FVKESK. V lost 5 bases, J lost 3 bases, and 7 bases stayed unmatched. The chain's CDR3 is CASSVRQGDYEQYF. CDR3 DNA sequence: TGTGCCAGCAGCGTGAGGCAGGGGGACTACGAGCAGTACTTC.

Only a few counts were recorded for this clonotype. The V and J genes are TRBV18 and TRBJ2-7; D is perhaps TRBD1 (5 bases). The V gene's germline CDR1 is KGHSH and CDR2 LQKENI. This CDR3 has 13 amino acids. Deletions cut 3 bases from V and 3 bases from J, with 9 bases between. The DNA of the CDR3 is TGTGCCAGCTCACCTCGACAGAACTACGAGCAGTACTTC. Translating gives CASSPRQNYEQYF.

As concerns this clonotype: It may be a read error: a sequence one base away is much more abundant. The chain is built from TRBV7-9 and TRBJ1-2; TRBD1 might be the D (5 bases). Germline values: CDR1 SEHNR, CDR2 FQNEAQ (reference sequence). Trimming took off 5 bases at V and 3 bases at J, with 16 bases between the two ends. CDR3 length equals 15 residues. DNA of the CDR3: TGTGCCAGCAGCACAGGAGGCGGATCCGACTATGGCTACACCTTC. Translation gives CASSTGGGSDYGYTF.

The table lists this clonotype with many counts. The rearrangement joins TRBV7-6 to TRBJ1-6; D unclear. This CDR3 comprises 15 residues. CDR1 SGHVS and CDR2 FNYEAQ come from the germline V gene. Trimming left V 1 base short and J 7 bases short, with 11 bases between. The chain's CDR3 is CASSLDWGVNSPLHF. The CDR3, as DNA: TGTGCCAGCAGCTTAGATTGGGGTGTAAATTCACCCCTCCACTTT.

V is TRBV5-1 and J is TRBJ2-3, with 7 bases identical to TRBD2. The trim removed 9 bases at V and 1 base at J, leaving 5 bases unmatched. The CDR3 has 13 amino acids. The germline V gene has CDR1 SGHRS and CDR2 YFSETQ. Here the CDR3 DNA reads TGCGCCACCGGCCGGGAGGGCACAGATACGCAGTATTTT. Protein product: CATGREGTDTQYF.

The rearrangement links TRBV20-1 to TRBJ2-1; D is undetermined. V was trimmed by 7 bases and J by 0 bases, leaving 7 bases between them. The CDR3 totals 12 residues. The germline V gene encodes CDR1 DFQATT and CDR2 SNEGSKA (reference sequence). This CDR3 is CSGETSYNEQFF. In DNA, the CDR3 is TGCAGTGGCGAGACCTCCTACAATGAGCAGTTCTTC.

This sequence joins TRBV4-2 and TRBJ1-3; D gene ambiguous. Trimming cost V 0 bases and J 4 bases, with 16 bases left between them. Germline CDR1 is LGHNA and CDR2 is YNFKEQ. The CDR3 is 17 amino acids. CDR3 bases: TGTGCCAGCAGCCAAGATAATTCCCGTTTTTTAGGAAACACCATATATTTT. Protein: CASSQDNSRFLGNTIYF.

The chain recombines TRBV24-1 with TRBJ2-2; either TRBD1 or TRBD2 may supply D (5 bases each). There are 14 residues in the CDR3. V was cut by 9 bases and J by 6 bases, with 16 bases left in between. CDR1 and CDR2 (germline): KGHDR, SFDVKD. The CDR3 is CATGPGTTAGELFF. CDR3 in DNA: TGTGCCACCGGTCCCGGGACCACGGCCGGGGAGCTGTTTTTT.

The chain combines TRBV11-3 with TRBJ2-7; no firm D call. CDR1 and CDR2 (germline): SGHNT, YENEEA. The CDR3 is 13 amino acids. Trimming shortened V by 5 bases and J by 6 bases, and 14 bases separated the two germline ends. CDR3 bases: TGTGCCAGCAGCCAAGCCGTCGGAACCGAGCAGTACTTC. Protein: CASSQAVGTEQYF.

The rearrangement links TRBV24-1 to TRBJ2-7; 8 nucleotides align to TRBD1. There are 14 residues in the CDR3. Trimming cost V 4 bases and J 3 bases; bases outside gene matches: 4. CDR1 is KGHDR and CDR2 is SFDVKD in the germline V gene. The DNA of the CDR3 is TGTGCCACCAGTGACACCGGGACAGGCTACGAGCAGTACTTC. The encoded protein is CATSDTGTGYEQYF.

CDR3 protein: CASSQLDADTQYF. CDR3 DNA: TGTGCCAGCAGCCAACTAGACGCAGATACGCAGTATTTT. The J gene is TRBJ2-3, the V gene TRBV12-3 or TRBV12-4, with D perhaps matching TRBD2 (5 bases). This CDR3 has 13 amino acids. V lost 6 bases and J lost 4, with 11 bases in between.

The J gene is TRBJ1-1, the V gene TRBV10-2, with TRBD1 matching 9 bases. Trimming took 4 bases from V and 4 from J; bases not matched to a gene: 7. This CDR3 comprises 15 residues. From germline, CDR1 is WSHSY and CDR2 SAAADI. CDR3 in DNA: TGCGCCAGCAGTGGGGGACAGGGAGTAGGCACTGAAGCTTTCTTT. Translation: CASSGGQGVGTEAFF.

This clonotype qualifies as medium-sized. The chain carries TRBV20-1 and TRBJ1-2; D perhaps matches TRBD1 (5 bases). Trimming shortened V by 4 bases and J by 0 bases, and 9 bases separated the two germline ends. The germline gives CDR1 DFQATT, CDR2 SNEGSKA (reference sequence). This CDR3 is built from 13 residues. CDR3 loop: CSATAGTNYGYTF. The CDR3 nucleotides read TGCAGTGCTACGGCAGGGACTAACTATGGCTACACCTTC.

This clonotype came up a few times. The V gene is TRBV6-1, the J gene TRBJ1-4; the D gene is possibly TRBD1 (6 bases). Germline V gene lookup returns CDR1 MNHNS and CDR2 SASEGT. The CDR3 has 16 residues. V was shortened by 2 bases and J by 3 bases, with 13 bases between the two germline ends. CDR3 residues: CASSETTGRSNEKLFF. CDR3 DNA sequence: TGTGCCAGCAGTGAAACTACAGGGAGGTCTAATGAAAAACTGTTTTTT.

J is TRBJ2-3 and V is TRBV15; maybe TRBD2 (5 bases). This CDR3 contains 14 residues. The germline gives CDR1 LNHNV, CDR2 YYDKDF (reference sequence). The V gene lost 1 base and the J gene lost 0 bases, with 5 bases spanning the gap. The DNA for the CDR3 is TGTGCCACCAGCAGAGCGGGAAGCACAGATACGCAGTATTTT. Translated, it gives CATSRAGSTDTQYF.

The CDR3 DNA is TGCGCCAGCAGCTTGGGGTCCCACGAAGATACGCAGTATTTT. It codes for CASSLGSHEDTQYF. This chain uses TRBV5-1 with TRBJ2-3; D unclear. The V end lost 0 bases, the J end lost 5 bases, and 10 bases lay between the germline ends. From germline, CDR1 is SGHRS and CDR2 YFSETQ. The CDR3 is 14 residues long.